The source of this T cell receptor beta chain is a study of blood T cell repertoires in COVID-19. Whole-study context: Collection of acute and convalescent COVID-19 samples took place in the United States, Italy and Spain. In each case, the material was cDNA or gDNA derived from T cells, B-cell-depleted T cells, or PBMCs.

Under the authors' procedure: Reference gene primer amplification gave nucleated cell count estimates. The table came from immunoSEQ multiplex PCR; TCRdb's copy has only in-frame clones and leaves some out. V, J and clone size are taken as reported in that table, and D and trimming were inferred from the DNA itself. The sample has approximately 140,000 clones; roughly four fifths are singletons. The source is a human donor in a cohort sampled during active COVID-19. Sequenced: peripheral blood.

CDR3 coding DNA: TGTGCTAGTGGTTCCTGGACAGGGGTGGTTAGTGTCACCGGGGAGCTGTTTTTT. As protein: CASGSWTGVVSVTGELFF. The chain is built from TRBV12-5 and TRBJ2-2; 9 bases match TRBD1. The CDR3 sequence is 18 residues long. Germline CDR1 is LGHNT and CDR2 is FRNRAP. Trimming at V came to 4 bases and at J to 4 bases, leaving 13 bases not matched to a gene.